This TCR beta chain is drawn from a study of T cells in Graves' hyperthyroidism and ophthalmopathy. On the study more broadly: Blood from the periphery was taken at initial diagnosis, before any treatment.

Germline-derived CDR1 and CDR2 are SGHRS and YFSETQ. The CDR3 length is 20 residues. V trimming: 3 bases; J trimming: 1 base; junction bases outside the gene matches: 13. The study left out patients who had uncontrolled infection, other autoimmune disease, pregnancy or lactation. Clinicians diagnosed patients from clinical symptoms, serum thyroxine and TRAb, thyroid ultrasound and orbital computed tomography. The investigators amplified TCR beta CDR3 regions from RNA transcripts. HTBI primers were used for first-round RT-PCR of the TCR CDR3. TCRdb analysed the multiplex PCR reads with MiXCR anew, one entry per CDR3 protein. The sample has about 710,000 distinct CDR3 sequences, over 15% seen once; the top ten hold around 8%.

Sequencing used blood. This chain joins TRBV5-1 and TRBJ2-5; 15 bases map to TRBD2. The TCR comes from a man between 18 and 35 years old with Graves' hyperthyroidism. The chain's CDR3 is CASSYSRRTSGRALQETQYF. DNA for the CDR3: TGCGCCAGCAGCTATTCCCGCCGGACTAGCGGGAGGGCCCTCCAAGAGACCCAGTACTTC.